The TCR beta chain under discussion was sequenced for a study of OX40 agonist ivuxolimab in advanced cancers. Study in general: Patients received ivuxolimab, an agonistic anti-OX40 (CD134) antibody.

The timepoints at which blood was sampled were baseline, cycle 4 day 1, and cycle 7 day 1. The repertoire was sequenced with immunoSEQ multiplex PCR; TCRdb's copy has only in-frame clones and lacks some. The sample has around 80,000 clones, 84% seen once. The ends were cut back, 7 bases at V and 3 bases at J, with 16 bases in the middle. Per germline, CDR1 SNHLY and CDR2 FYNNEI. This CDR3 contains 15 residues. The sample here was CD4+ or CD8+ T cells sorted from blood, taken in a trial of the OX40 agonist ivuxolimab. This clonotype originated in an adult with an advanced solid tumor such as melanoma, head and neck, liver or kidney cancer. This rearrangement joins TRBV2 to TRBJ1-5; D is undetermined. The CDR3 is CASTWSSTVNQPQHF. The CDR3 coding sequence is TGTGCCAGCACCTGGTCCTCAACCGTCAATCAGCCCCAGCATTTT. Using reference TRBV2 and TRBJ1-5 for the parts outside the CDR3, the full variable domain is EPEVTQTPSHQVTQMGQEVILRCVPISNHLYFYWYRQILGQKVEFLVSFYNNEISEKSEIFDDQFSVERPDGSNFTLKIRSTKLEDSAMYFCASTWSSTVNQPQHFGDGTRLSIL.